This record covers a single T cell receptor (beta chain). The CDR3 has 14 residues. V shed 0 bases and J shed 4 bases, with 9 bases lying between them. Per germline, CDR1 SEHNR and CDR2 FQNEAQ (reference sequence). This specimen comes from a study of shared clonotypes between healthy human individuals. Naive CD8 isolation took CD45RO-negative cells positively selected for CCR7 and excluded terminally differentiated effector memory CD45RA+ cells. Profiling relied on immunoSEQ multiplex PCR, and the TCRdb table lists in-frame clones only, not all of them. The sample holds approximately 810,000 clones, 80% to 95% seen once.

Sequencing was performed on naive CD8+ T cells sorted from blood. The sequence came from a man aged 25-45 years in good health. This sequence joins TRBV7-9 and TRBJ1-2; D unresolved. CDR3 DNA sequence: TGTGCCAGCAGCTTAGCGAGTCGGGCCTATGGCTACACCTTC. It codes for CASSLASRAYGYTF. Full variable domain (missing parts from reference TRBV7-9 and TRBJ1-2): DTGVSQNPRHKITKRGQNVTFRCDPISEHNRLYWYRQTLGQGPEFLTYFQNEAQLEKSRLLSDRFSAERPKGSFSTLEIQRTEQGDSAMYLCASSLASRAYGYTFGSGTRLTVV.